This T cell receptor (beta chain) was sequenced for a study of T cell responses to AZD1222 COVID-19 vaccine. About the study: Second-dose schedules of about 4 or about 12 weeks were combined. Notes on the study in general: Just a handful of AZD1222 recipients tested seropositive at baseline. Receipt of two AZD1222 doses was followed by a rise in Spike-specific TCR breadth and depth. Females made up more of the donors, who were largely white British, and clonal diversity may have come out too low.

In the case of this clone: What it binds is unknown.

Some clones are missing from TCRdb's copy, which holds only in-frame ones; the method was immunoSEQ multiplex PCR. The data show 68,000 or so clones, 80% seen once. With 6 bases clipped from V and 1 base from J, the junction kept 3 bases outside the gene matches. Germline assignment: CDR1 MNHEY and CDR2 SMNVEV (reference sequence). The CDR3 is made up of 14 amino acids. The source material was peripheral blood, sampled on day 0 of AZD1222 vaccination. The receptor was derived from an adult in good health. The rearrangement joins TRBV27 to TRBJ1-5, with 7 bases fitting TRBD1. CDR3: CASSPGQSNQPQHF. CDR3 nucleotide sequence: TGTGCCAGCAGCCCGGGACAGAGCAATCAGCCCCAGCATTTT.